The entry below gives a single T cell receptor beta chain sequence along with its context. The V gene end was trimmed by 2 bases and the J gene end by 4 bases; junction bases not matched to a gene: 7. The V gene's germline CDR1 is MNHEY and CDR2 SVGAGI. The CDR3 loop spans 15 amino acids. The data stem from a study of T-cell memory formation after mild COVID-19. Study-level background: TCR clusters were mostly donor specific.

TCRdb re-called the 5' RACE reads with MiXCR, one entry per CDR3 protein. The sample has about 270,000 distinct CDR3 sequences, 15% to 20% seen once; the top ten hold roughly 24%. V gene TRBV6-5 combines with J gene TRBJ1-2; 7 bases agree with TRBD1. The receptor was derived from a man younger than 35 who had mild COVID-19 (a few samples of this study predate the infection). Cell type and time point are not known. The sample was PBMCs or a T cell subset sorted from them (not recorded which). CDR3 region: CASSYGFGDSYGYTF. Written as DNA, the CDR3 is TGTGCCAGCAGTTACGGTTTTGGGGACAGCTATGGCTACACCTTC.